This T cell receptor (beta chain) was identified in a study of human T cells and chemical hapten exposure. The time point was: pre-sensitization, week 0. Sample treatment: therapeutic diphenylcyclopropenone sensitization with weekly scalp DPC. The CDR3 spans 14 residues. Germline CDR1 SGHRS, CDR2 YFSETQ. V was clipped by 0 bases and J by 2 bases, with 8 bases between them. This clonotype was found a few times. TCRdb passed the RACE reads through MiXCR, listing each CDR3 protein once. The data show almost 40,000 distinct CDR3 sequences, approximately 7.6% seen once. Sequences were derived from whole blood, sampled in connection with sensitization to the hapten diphenylcyclopropenone (DPC). The genes are TRBV5-1 and TRBJ2-5, with D possibly being TRBD1 (6 bases). This receptor was obtained from a woman aged 50 to 60 with alopecia areata. Some clones in this sample may be carry-over from other donors' samples. The CDR3 DNA is TGCGCCAGCAGCTTGGGACAGGCGCAAGAGACCCAGTACTTC. It translates to CASSLGQAQETQYF.